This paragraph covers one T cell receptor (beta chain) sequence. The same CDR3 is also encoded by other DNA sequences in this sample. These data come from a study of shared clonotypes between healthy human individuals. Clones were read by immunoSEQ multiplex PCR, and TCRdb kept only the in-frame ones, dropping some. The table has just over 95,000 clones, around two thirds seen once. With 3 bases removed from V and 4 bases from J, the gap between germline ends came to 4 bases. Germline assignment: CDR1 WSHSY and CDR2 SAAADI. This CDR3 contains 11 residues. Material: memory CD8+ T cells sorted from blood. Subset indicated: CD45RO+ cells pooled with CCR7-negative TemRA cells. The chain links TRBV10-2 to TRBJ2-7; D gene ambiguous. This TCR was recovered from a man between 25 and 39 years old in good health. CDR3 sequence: CASSEGYEQYF. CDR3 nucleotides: TGCGCCAGCAGTGAAGGTTACGAGCAGTACTTC.